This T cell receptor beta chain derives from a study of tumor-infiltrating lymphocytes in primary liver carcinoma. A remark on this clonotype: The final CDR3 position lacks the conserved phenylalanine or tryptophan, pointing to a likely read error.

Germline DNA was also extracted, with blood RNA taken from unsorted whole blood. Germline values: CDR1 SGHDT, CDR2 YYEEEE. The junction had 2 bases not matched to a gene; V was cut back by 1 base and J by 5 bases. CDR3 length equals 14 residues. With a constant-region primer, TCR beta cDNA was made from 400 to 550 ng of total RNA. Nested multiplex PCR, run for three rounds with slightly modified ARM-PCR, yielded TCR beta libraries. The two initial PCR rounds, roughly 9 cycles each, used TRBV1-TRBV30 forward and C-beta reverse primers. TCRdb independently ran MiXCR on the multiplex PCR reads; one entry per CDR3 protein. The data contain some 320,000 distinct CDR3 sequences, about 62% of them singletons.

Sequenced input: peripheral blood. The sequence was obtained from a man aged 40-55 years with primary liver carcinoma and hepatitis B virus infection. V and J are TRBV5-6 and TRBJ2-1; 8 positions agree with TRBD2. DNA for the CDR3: TGTGCCAGCAGCTTGCTAGCGGGCCACAATGAGCAGTTCTTA. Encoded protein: CASSLLAGHNEQFL.